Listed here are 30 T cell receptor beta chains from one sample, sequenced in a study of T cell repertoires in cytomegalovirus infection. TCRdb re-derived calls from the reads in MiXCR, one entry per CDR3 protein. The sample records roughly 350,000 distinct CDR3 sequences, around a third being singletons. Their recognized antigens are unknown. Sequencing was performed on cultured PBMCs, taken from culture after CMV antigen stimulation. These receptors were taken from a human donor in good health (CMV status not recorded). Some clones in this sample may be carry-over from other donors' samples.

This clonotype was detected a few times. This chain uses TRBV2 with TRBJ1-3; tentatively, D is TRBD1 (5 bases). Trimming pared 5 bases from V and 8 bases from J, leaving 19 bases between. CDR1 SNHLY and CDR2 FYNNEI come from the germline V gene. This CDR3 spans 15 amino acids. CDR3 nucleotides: TGTGCCAGCAGTTTGACCGGAGACCCAGGGTACACCATATATTTT. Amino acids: CASSLTGDPGYTIYF. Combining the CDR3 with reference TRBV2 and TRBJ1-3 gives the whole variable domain EPEVTQTPSHQVTQMGQEVILRCVPISNHLYFYWYRQILGQKVEFLVSFYNNEISEKSEIFDDQFSVERPDGSNFTLKIRSTKLEDSAMYFCASSLTGDPGYTIYFGEGSWLTVV.

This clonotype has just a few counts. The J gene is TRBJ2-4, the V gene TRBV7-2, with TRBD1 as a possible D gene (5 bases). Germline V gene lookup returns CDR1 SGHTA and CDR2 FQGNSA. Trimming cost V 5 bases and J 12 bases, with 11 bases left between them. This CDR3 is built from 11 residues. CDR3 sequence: CASSRDRSQYF. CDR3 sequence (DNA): TGTGCCAGCAGCAGAGACAGAAGTCAGTACTTC.

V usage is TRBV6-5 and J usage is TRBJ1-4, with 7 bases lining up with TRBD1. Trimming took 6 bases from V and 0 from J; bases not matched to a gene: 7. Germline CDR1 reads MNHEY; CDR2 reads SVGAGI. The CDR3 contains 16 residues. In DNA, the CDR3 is TGTGCCAGCAGCATGGACAGGCCGCCAACTAATGAAAAACTGTTTTTT. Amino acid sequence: CASSMDRPPTNEKLFF.

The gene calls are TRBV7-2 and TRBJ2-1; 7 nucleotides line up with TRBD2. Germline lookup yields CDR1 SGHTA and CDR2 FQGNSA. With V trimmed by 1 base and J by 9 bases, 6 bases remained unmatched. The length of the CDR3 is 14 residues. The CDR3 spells CASSLGTSRVEQFF. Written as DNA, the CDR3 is TGTGCCAGCAGCTTAGGGACTAGTCGGGTTGAGCAGTTCTTC.

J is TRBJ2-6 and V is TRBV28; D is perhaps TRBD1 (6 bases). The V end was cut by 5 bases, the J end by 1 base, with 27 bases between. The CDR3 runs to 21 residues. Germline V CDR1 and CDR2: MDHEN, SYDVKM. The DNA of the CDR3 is TGTGCCAGCAGTCAACTCGGCCTGGGGGCGATCGATGTTTCTGGGGCCAACGTCCTGACTTTC. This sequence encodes CASSQLGLGAIDVSGANVLTF.

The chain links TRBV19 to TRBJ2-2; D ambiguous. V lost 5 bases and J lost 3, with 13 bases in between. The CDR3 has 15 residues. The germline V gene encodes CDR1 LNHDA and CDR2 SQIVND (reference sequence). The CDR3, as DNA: TGTGCCAGTAGTCCGGACGTGGTAGACACCGGGGAGCTGTTTTTT. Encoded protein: CASSPDVVDTGELFF.

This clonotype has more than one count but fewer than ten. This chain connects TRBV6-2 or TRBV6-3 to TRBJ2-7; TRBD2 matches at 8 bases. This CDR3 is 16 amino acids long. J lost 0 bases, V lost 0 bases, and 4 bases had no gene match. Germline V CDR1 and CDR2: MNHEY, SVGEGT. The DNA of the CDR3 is TGTGCCAGCAGTTACTCCCTAGCGGGTTACTCCTACGAGCAGTACGTC. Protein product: CASSYSLAGYSYEQYV.

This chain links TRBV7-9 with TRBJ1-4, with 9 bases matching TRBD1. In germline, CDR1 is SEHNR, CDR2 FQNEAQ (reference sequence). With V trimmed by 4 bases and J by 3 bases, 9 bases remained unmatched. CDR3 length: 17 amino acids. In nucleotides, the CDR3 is TGTGCCAGCAGCTCGGGACAGGGAGTCTCGGCTAATGAAAAACTGTTTTTT. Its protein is CASSSGQGVSANEKLFF. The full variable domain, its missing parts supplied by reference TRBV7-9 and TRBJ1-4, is DTGVSQNPRHKITKRGQNVTFRCDPISEHNRLYWYRQTLGQGPEFLTYFQNEAQLEKSRLLSDRFSAERPKGSFSTLEIQRTEQGDSAMYLCASSSGQGVSANEKLFFGSGTQLSVL.

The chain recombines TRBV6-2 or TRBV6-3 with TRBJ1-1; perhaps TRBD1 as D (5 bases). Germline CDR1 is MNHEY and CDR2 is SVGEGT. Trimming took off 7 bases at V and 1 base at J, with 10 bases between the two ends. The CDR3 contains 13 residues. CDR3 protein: CASTPDRNTEAFF. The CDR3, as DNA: TGTGCCAGCACCCCCGACAGGAACACTGAAGCTTTCTTT.

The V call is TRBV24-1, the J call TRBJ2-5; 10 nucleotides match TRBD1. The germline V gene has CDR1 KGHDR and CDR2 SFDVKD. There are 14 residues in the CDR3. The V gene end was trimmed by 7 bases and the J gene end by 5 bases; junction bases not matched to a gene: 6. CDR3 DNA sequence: TGTGCCACCAGCACGACAGGGGGCGGCGAGACCCAGTACTTC. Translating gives CATSTTGGGETQYF.

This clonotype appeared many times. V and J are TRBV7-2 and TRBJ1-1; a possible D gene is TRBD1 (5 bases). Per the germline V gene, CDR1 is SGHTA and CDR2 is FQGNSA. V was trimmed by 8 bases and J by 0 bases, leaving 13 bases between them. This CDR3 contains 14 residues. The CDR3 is CASSLGRMNTEAFF. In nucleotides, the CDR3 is TGTGCCAGCTCCCTGGGACGGATGAACACTGAAGCTTTCTTT.

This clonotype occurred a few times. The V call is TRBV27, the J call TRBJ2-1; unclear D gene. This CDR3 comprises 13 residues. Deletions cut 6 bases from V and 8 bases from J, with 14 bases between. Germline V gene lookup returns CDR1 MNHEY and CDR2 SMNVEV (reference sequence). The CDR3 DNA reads TGTGCCAGCAGCAAAGAGCATGGGTATGAGCAGTTCTTC. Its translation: CASSKEHGYEQFF.

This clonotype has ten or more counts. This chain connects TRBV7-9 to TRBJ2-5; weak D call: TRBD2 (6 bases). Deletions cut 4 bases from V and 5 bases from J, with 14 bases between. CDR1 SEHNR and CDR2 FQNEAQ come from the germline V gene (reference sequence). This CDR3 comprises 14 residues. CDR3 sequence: CASSSSPSAETQYF. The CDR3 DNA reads TGTGCCAGCAGCTCCTCTCCTAGCGCGGAGACCCAGTACTTC.

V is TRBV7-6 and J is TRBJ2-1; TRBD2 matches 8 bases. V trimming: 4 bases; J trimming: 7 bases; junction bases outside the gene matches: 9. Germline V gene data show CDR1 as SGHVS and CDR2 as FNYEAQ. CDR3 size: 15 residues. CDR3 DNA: TGTGCCAGCAGCTCATATAGCGGGAATAAAAATGAGCAGTTCTTC. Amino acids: CASSSYSGNKNEQFF.

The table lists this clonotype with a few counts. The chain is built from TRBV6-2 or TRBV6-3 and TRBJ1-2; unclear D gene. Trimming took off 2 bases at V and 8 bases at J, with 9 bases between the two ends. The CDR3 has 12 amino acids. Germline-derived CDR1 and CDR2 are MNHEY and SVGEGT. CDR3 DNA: TGTGCCAGCAGTTACCGGTTGTGGGGCTACACCTTC. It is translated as CASSYRLWGYTF.

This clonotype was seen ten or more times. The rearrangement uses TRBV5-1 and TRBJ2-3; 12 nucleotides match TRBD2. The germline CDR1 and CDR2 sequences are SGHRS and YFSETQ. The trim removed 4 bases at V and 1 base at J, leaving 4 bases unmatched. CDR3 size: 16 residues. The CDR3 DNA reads TGCGCCAGCAGCCCTGGACTAGCGGGACGCACAGATACGCAGTATTTT. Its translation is CASSPGLAGRTDTQYF.

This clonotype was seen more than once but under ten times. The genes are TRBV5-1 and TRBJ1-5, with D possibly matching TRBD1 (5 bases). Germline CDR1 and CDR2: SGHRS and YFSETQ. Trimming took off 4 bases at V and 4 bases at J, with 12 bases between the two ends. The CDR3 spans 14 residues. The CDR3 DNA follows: TGCGCCAGCAGCCAGGGAGGCCCAAATCAGCCCCAGCATTTT. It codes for CASSQGGPNQPQHF. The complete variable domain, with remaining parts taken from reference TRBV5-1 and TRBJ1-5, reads KAGVTQTPRYLIKTRGQQVTLSCSPISGHRSVSWYQQTPGQGLQFLFEYFSETQRNKGNFPGRFSGRQFSNSRSEMNVSTLELGDSALYLCASSQGGPNQPQHFGDGTRLSIL.

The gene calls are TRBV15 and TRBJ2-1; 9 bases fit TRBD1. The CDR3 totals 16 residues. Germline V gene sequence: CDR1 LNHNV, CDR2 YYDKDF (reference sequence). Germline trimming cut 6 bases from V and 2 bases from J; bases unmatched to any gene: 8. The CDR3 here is CATRVGTGQTYNEQFF. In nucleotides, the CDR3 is TGTGCCACCAGAGTTGGGACAGGGCAAACCTACAATGAGCAGTTCTTC.

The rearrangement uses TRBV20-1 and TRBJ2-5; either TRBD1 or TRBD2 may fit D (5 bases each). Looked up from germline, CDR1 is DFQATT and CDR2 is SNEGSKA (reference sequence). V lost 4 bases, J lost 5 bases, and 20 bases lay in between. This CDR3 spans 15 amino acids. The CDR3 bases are TGCAGTGCTAAATATGGCGTTGGGACCCGGGAGACCCAGTACTTC. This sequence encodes CSAKYGVGTRETQYF.

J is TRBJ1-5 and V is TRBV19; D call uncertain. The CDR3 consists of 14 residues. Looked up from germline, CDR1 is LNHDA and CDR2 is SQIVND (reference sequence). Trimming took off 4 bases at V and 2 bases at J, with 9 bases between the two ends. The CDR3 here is CASSRMFGNQPQHF. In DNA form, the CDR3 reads TGTGCCAGTAGTAGGATGTTTGGCAATCAGCCCCAGCATTTT.

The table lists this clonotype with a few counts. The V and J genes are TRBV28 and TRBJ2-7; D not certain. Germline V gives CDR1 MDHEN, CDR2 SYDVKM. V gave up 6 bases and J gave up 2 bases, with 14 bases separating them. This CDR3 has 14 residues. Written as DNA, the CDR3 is TGTGCCAGCAGCTCAGGTGGACCCGCCTACGAGCAGTACTTC. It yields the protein CASSSGGPAYEQYF.

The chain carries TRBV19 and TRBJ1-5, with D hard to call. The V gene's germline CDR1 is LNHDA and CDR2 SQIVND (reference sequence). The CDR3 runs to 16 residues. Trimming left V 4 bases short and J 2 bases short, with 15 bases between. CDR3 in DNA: TGTGCCAGTAGTAGTTGGACCGGCAATGGCAATCAGCCCCAGCATTTT. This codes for CASSSWTGNGNQPQHF.

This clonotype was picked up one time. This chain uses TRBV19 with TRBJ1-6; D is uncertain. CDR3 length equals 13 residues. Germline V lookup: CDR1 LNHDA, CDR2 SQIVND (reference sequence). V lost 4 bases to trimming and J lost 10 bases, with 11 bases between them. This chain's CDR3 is CASSNTGWSPLHF. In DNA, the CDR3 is TGTGCCAGTAGTAATACGGGGTGGTCACCCCTCCACTTT.

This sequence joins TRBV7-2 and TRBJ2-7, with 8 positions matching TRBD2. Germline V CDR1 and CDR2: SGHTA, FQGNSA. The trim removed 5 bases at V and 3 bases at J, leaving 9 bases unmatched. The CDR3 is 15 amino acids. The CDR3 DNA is TGTGCCAGCAGCCCACGGGGGGGGCGGGACTACGAGCAGTACTTC. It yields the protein CASSPRGGRDYEQYF.

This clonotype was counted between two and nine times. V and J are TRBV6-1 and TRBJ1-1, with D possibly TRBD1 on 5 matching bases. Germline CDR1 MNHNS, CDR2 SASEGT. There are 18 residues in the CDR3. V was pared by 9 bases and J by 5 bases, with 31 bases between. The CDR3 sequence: CASDKSRLGGGGPTEAFF. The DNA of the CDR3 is TGTGCCAGTGACAAAAGTAGACTCGGCGGGGGAGGGCCAACTGAAGCTTTCTTT.

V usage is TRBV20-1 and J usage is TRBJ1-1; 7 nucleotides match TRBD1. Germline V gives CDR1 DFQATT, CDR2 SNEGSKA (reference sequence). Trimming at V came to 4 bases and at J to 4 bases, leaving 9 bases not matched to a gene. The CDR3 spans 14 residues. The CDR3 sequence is CSATDRVKGTEAFF. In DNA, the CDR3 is TGCAGTGCTACTGACAGGGTGAAAGGCACTGAAGCTTTCTTT.

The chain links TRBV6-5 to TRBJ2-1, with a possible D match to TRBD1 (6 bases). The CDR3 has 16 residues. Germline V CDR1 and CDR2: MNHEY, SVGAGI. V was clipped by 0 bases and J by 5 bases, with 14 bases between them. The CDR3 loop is CASSYSIGQRNNEQFF. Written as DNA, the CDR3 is TGTGCCAGCAGTTACTCGATCGGACAGAGGAACAATGAGCAGTTCTTC.

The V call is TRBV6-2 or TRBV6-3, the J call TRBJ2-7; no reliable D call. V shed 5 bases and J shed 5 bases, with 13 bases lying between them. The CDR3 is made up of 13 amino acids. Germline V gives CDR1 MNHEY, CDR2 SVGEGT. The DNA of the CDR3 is TGTGCCAGCAGTACCCCTTCGGATGACGAGCAGTACGTC. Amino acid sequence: CASSTPSDDEQYV.

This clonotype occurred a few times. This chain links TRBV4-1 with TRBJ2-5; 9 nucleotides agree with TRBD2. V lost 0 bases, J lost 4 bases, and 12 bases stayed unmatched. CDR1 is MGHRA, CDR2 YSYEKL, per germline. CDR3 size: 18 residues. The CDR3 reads CASSQDKRGGRALETQYF. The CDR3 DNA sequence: TGCGCCAGCAGCCAAGATAAGAGGGGCGGGAGGGCCCTAGAGACCCAGTACTTC.

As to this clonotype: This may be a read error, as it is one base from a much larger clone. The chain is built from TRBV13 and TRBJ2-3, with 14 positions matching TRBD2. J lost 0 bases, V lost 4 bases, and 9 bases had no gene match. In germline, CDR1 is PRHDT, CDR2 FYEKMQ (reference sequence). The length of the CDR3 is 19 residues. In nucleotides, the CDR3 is TGTGCCAGCAGCTCGGCTGGACTAGCGGGAGGCATTAGCACAGATACGCAGTATTTT. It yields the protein CASSSAGLAGGISTDTQYF. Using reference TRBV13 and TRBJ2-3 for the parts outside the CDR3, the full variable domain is AAGVIQSPRHLIKEKRETATLKCYPIPRHDTVYWYQQGPGQDPQFLISFYEKMQSDKGSIPDRFSAQQFSDYHSELNMSSLELGDSALYFCASSSAGLAGGISTDTQYFGPGTRLTVL.